This T cell receptor beta chain was retrieved from a study of blood T cell repertoires in COVID-19. A remark on this clone: The junction departs from the called germline gene at one end, perhaps through a read error.

The method was immunoSEQ multiplex PCR; TCRdb's version includes in-frame clones alone and lacks a portion of them. The sample yields under 55,000 clones, over 80% seen once. The CDR3 loop spans 17 amino acids. The germline CDR1 and CDR2 sequences are SSHAT and FNYEAQ (reference sequence). The sample taken for sequencing was peripheral blood. The receptor comes from a woman of 80 years or more with COVID-19, enrolled during active disease. The V and J genes are TRBV7-7 and TRBJ2-7; 12 bases fit TRBD1. For the CDR3, the DNA is TGTGCTAGCAGCTTCCGGGACAGGGGGCCCTTCTCCTACGAGCAGTACTTC. The encoded protein is CASSFRDRGPFSYEQYF.